This T cell receptor (beta chain) was recovered during a study of T cells in narcolepsy. Findings of the study overall: Autoreactive clone sequences were missing from some blood memory CD4+ repertoires.

As regards this clone: The target antigen is unknown.

The table came from immunoSEQ multiplex PCR; TCRdb's copy has only in-frame clones and leaves some out. The data contain around 24,000 clones, 81% of them singletons. Germline V gene lookup returns CDR1 SEHNR and CDR2 FQNEAQ (reference sequence). The V gene lost 3 bases and the J gene lost 4 bases, with 7 bases spanning the gap. This CDR3 contains 13 residues. The receptor was isolated from a human donor in good health. The chain couples TRBV7-9 to TRBJ1-5; D perhaps matches TRBD1 (5 bases). Sequencing was performed on memory (CD45RA-) CD4+ T cells from blood. The CDR3 bases are TGTGCCAGCAGCTTGGGGCAGAATCAGCCCCAGCATTTT. Amino acids: CASSLGQNQPQHF. Drawing the rest from reference TRBV7-9 and TRBJ1-5, the complete variable domain is DTGVSQNPRHKITKRGQNVTFRCDPISEHNRLYWYRQTLGQGPEFLTYFQNEAQLEKSRLLSDRFSAERPKGSFSTLEIQRTEQGDSAMYLCASSLGQNQPQHFGDGTRLSIL.